The 31 T cell receptor beta chains reported below all come from one sample, sequenced in a study of blood T cell repertoires in COVID-19. Sequencing used immunoSEQ multiplex PCR; TCRdb keeps in-frame clones, though not all of them. The sample contains tens of thousands of clones, about nine tenths of which appear only once. The sample consisted of peripheral blood. The receptor source for this set is a male donor with acute or convalescent COVID-19.

This clone was counted a few times. The chain joins TRBV3-1 (or the pseudogene TRBV3-2) to TRBJ1-1, with D perhaps TRBD1 (5 bases). The CDR3 is 15 amino acids. Germline values: CDR1 LGHDT, CDR2 YNNKEL (reference sequence). V was trimmed by 2 bases and J by 0 bases, leaving 10 bases between them. The DNA of the CDR3 is TGTGCCAGCAGCCAAAGACAGACCTTGAACACTGAAGCTTTCTTT. Translated, it gives CASSQRQTLNTEAFF.

This chain joins TRBV5-1 and TRBJ1-5, with D tentatively TRBD1 (5 bases). The V end lost 4 bases, the J end lost 4 bases, and 9 bases lay between the germline ends. The germline V gene has CDR1 SGHRS and CDR2 YFSETQ. This CDR3 has 13 residues. The CDR3 nucleotides read TGCGCCAGCAGCCAGGAGGGGAATCAGCCCCAGCATTTT. Amino acid sequence: CASSQEGNQPQHF.

V and J are TRBV12-3 or TRBV12-4 and TRBJ2-2; D is ambiguous. The CDR3 extends over 13 amino acids. Trimming removed 5 bases from V and 3 bases from J, with 7 bases in between. The DNA for the CDR3 is TGTGCCAGCAGTCAACAGTACACCGGGGAGCTGTTTTTT. Translation gives CASSQQYTGELFF.

The rearrangement links TRBV30 to TRBJ1-6, with D possibly TRBD1 on 5 matching bases. Per the germline V gene, CDR1 is GTSNPN and CDR2 is SVGIG (reference sequence). This CDR3 is built from 15 residues. Trimming pared 4 bases from V and 7 bases from J, leaving 17 bases between. The CDR3 loop reads CAWTPGEGWNSPLHF. As DNA, the CDR3 is TGTGCCTGGACCCCGGGAGAGGGGTGGAATTCACCCCTCCACTTT.

In this sample, this clone turned up a few times. The chain employs TRBV7-8 and TRBJ2-2, with 14 bases fitting TRBD2. CDR3 size: 20 residues. CDR1 is SGHVS, CDR2 FQNEAQ, per germline. V shed 4 bases, J shed 1 base, and the junction held 11 bases outside the gene matches. CDR3: CASSSPRLAGGRMNTGELFF. DNA of the CDR3: TGTGCCAGCAGCTCCCCCCGACTAGCGGGGGGGCGGATGAACACCGGGGAGCTGTTTTTT.

This sequence joins TRBV6-5 and TRBJ1-1; D perhaps matches TRBD1 (6 bases). This CDR3 contains 14 residues. CDR1 is MNHEY and CDR2 is SVGAGI in the germline V gene. V was trimmed by 7 bases and J by 1 base, leaving 13 bases between them. The CDR3 spells CASIRGFPNTEAFF. For the CDR3, the DNA is TGTGCCAGCATCAGGGGATTTCCGAACACTGAAGCTTTCTTT.

The genes are TRBV3-1 (or the pseudogene TRBV3-2) and TRBJ2-5; D is unresolved. V shed 0 bases and J shed 0 bases, with 8 bases lying between them. CDR3 length: 15 residues. The V gene's germline CDR1 is LGHDT and CDR2 YNNKEL (reference sequence). The CDR3 nucleotides read TGTGCCAGCAGCCAAGATCGGCGGTACCAAGAGACCCAGTACTTC. Amino acids: CASSQDRRYQETQYF.

The chain couples TRBV12-3 or TRBV12-4 to TRBJ1-2, with no clear D. This CDR3 has 13 residues. The germline V and J ends were trimmed by 6 bases and 5 bases, with 13 bases remaining between them. The DNA for the CDR3 is TGTGCCAGCAGCCTTAGTCCGGTATATGGCTACACCTTC. Amino acid sequence: CASSLSPVYGYTF.

V and J are TRBV6-5 and TRBJ2-1; TRBD1 matches at 9 bases. The CDR3 has 15 residues. Germline CDR1 reads MNHEY; CDR2 reads SVGAGI. V was pared by 0 bases and J by 10 bases, with 7 bases of the junction left unmatched. The CDR3 protein is CASSYSETGGAEQFF. The DNA for the CDR3 is TGTGCCAGCAGTTACTCTGAGACAGGGGGAGCCGAGCAGTTCTTC.

The genes are TRBV19 and TRBJ2-1; 13 bases are a match to TRBD2. V shed 6 bases and J 8 bases; nucleotides not matched to a gene: 7. The CDR3 runs 15 residues. Germline-derived CDR1 and CDR2 are LNHDA and SQIVND (reference sequence). The DNA for the CDR3 is TGTGCCAGTAGCCTTGGGACTAGCGGGGAATATGAGCAGTTCTTC. This translates into CASSLGTSGEYEQFF.

The chain has TRBV11-2 and TRBJ2-7; 8 bases map to TRBD1. Germline loops: CDR1 SGHAT, CDR2 FQNNGV. Unmatched junction bases numbered 8, after V lost 3 bases and J lost 4 bases. The CDR3 length is 15 residues. The DNA for the CDR3 is TGTGCCAGCAGCTTCGAGGACAGGGATGTTTACGAGCAGTACTTC. Translated, it gives CASSFEDRDVYEQYF.

The chain has TRBV24-1 and TRBJ1-2; 8 bases agree with TRBD1. Looked up from germline, CDR1 is KGHDR and CDR2 is SFDVKD. V shed 2 bases, J shed 8 bases, and the junction held 9 bases outside the gene matches. The CDR3 has 15 residues. CDR3 protein: CATSDSPGGDDGYTF. CDR3 DNA: TGTGCCACCAGTGATTCCCCAGGGGGCGATGACGGCTACACCTTC.

This clone was detected a few times. The chain combines TRBV5-4 with TRBJ2-7, with TRBD2 matching over 9 bases. The V gene's germline CDR1 is SGHNT and CDR2 YYREEE (reference sequence). The ends lost 3 bases at V and 4 bases at J; junction bases unmatched: 8. This CDR3 is 15 amino acids long. The CDR3 reads CASSSRAGGRYEQYF. The CDR3 DNA sequence: TGTGCCAGCAGCTCACGTGCGGGGGGGAGGTACGAGCAGTACTTC.

This clone appeared a single time. This rearrangement joins TRBV5-1 to TRBJ2-7; unclear D gene. The germline gives CDR1 SGHRS, CDR2 YFSETQ. CDR3 length: 14 residues. Deletions cut 0 bases from V and 1 base from J, with 8 bases between. CDR3 sequence: CASSLVVTSYEQYF. The CDR3 coding sequence is TGCGCCAGCAGCTTGGTCGTTACTTCCTACGAGCAGTACTTC.

The rearrangement joins TRBV30 to TRBJ1-6; 8 bases fit TRBD1. This CDR3 has 17 amino acids. CDR1 is GTSNPN and CDR2 is SVGIG in the germline V gene (reference sequence). The V gene end was trimmed by 7 bases and the J gene end by 0 bases; junction bases not matched to a gene: 11. This chain's CDR3 is CASPGQASASYNSPLHF. Here the CDR3 DNA reads TGTGCCTCGCCGGGACAGGCATCAGCCTCCTATAATTCACCCCTCCACTTT.

The table lists this clone with a few counts. V and J are TRBV28 and TRBJ1-2; the D is unclear. Trimming left V 2 bases short and J 8 bases short, with 15 bases between. This CDR3 has 14 amino acids. Germline values: CDR1 MDHEN, CDR2 SYDVKM. The CDR3 loop is CASSLPRRTLGYTF. The CDR3 nucleotides read TGTGCCAGCAGTTTACCCCGACGGACTTTGGGCTACACCTTC.

This chain uses TRBV28 with TRBJ2-3; 11 bases agree with TRBD1. The CDR3 contains 16 residues. V shed 4 bases, J shed 4 bases, and the junction held 7 bases outside the gene matches. Germline lookup yields CDR1 MDHEN and CDR2 SYDVKM. CDR3 region: CASSSVGQGAADTQYF. Here the CDR3 DNA reads TGTGCCAGCAGTTCCGTAGGACAGGGGGCGGCAGATACGCAGTATTTT. The full variable domain, completed using reference TRBV28 and TRBJ2-3, is DVKVTQSSRYLVKRTGEKVFLECVQDMDHENMFWYRQDPGLGLRLIYFSYDVKMKEKGDIPEGYSVSREKKERFSLILESASTNQTSMYLCASSSVGQGAADTQYFGPGTRLTVL.

This sequence joins TRBV19 and TRBJ2-1; unclear D gene. With 3 bases removed from V and 9 bases from J, the gap between germline ends came to 18 bases. CDR1 is LNHDA and CDR2 is SQIVND in the germline V gene (reference sequence). The CDR3 has 15 residues. The CDR3 DNA sequence: TGTGCCAGTAGTATCGGATCCCGTGGGCTCCGTGAGCAGTTCTTC. Translating it yields CASSIGSRGLREQFF.

V and J are TRBV2 and TRBJ1-2; D is unresolved. Germline V gene sequence: CDR1 SNHLY, CDR2 FYNNEI. The CDR3 sequence is 13 residues long. V was cut by 6 bases and J by 3 bases, with 11 bases left in between. The CDR3 here is CASSETIDYGYTF. As DNA, the CDR3 is TGTGCCAGCAGCGAAACAATCGACTATGGCTACACCTTC.

Comments on this clone: At one of its ends the junction is not consistent with the germline gene, which may arise from a read error. J is TRBJ1-4 and V is TRBV6-4; 7 positions agree with TRBD1. Germline CDR1 and CDR2: MRHNA and SNTAGT. The length of the CDR3 is 19 residues. The CDR3 is CASTDRYKGARRVGEKLFF. Here the CDR3 DNA reads TGTGCCAGCACTGACCGATATAAGGGGGCGCGGCGGGTAGGTGAAAAACTGTTTTTT.

The CDR3 nucleotides are TGTGCCAGCAGCTTAGCTGCCAGCTCTGGAAACACCATATATTTT. This translates into CASSLAASSGNTIYF. V is TRBV11-2 and J is TRBJ1-3, with unresolved D. Trimming took off 1 base at V and 0 bases at J, with 7 bases between the two ends. The CDR3 consists of 15 residues. CDR1 is SGHAT, CDR2 FQNNGV, per germline. Full variable domain (outside the CDR3, taken from reference TRBV11-2 and TRBJ1-3): EAGVAQSPRYKIIEKRQSVAFWCNPISGHATLYWYQQILGQGPKLLIQFQNNGVVDDSQLPKDRFSAERLKGVDSTLKIQPAKLEDSAVYLCASSLAASSGNTIYFGEGSWLTVV.

V and J are TRBV27 and TRBJ2-2, with 7 bases matching TRBD1. V lost 2 bases to trimming and J lost 7 bases; unmatched junction nucleotides: 10. Germline V gene sequence: CDR1 MNHEY, CDR2 SMNVEV (reference sequence). The CDR3 loop spans 16 amino acids. The CDR3 region is CASSLTDRYNGGELFF. The CDR3 DNA follows: TGTGCCAGCAGTTTAACGGACAGGTATAACGGCGGGGAGCTGTTTTTT.

V is TRBV28 and J is TRBJ2-7; TRBD2 aligns across 11 bases. CDR1 MDHEN and CDR2 SYDVKM come from the germline V gene. The length of the CDR3 is 14 residues. The V segment lost 5 bases and the J segment 4 bases; nucleotides outside the gene matches: 4. The CDR3 nucleotides read TGTGCCAGCAGTATAGCGGGGGGGAAGTACGAGCAGTACTTC. This encodes CASSIAGGKYEQYF.

The chain recombines TRBV7-9 with TRBJ2-1; 7 bases match TRBD2. Trimming at V came to 5 bases and at J to 0 bases, leaving 4 bases not matched to a gene. The CDR3 extends over 15 amino acids. The germline CDR1 and CDR2 sequences are SEHNR and FQNEAQ (reference sequence). The CDR3: CASSLRGDSYNEQFF. CDR3 bases: TGTGCCAGCAGCCTACGGGGGGACTCCTACAATGAGCAGTTCTTC.

The chain joins TRBV19 to TRBJ1-5, with D unresolved. In germline, CDR1 is LNHDA, CDR2 SQIVND (reference sequence). The V end was cut by 7 bases, the J end by 0 bases, with 10 bases between. This CDR3 contains 14 residues. CDR3: CASNMYDSNQPQHF. CDR3 DNA: TGTGCCAGTAACATGTACGATAGCAATCAGCCCCAGCATTTT.

The table lists this clone with a few counts. This chain uses TRBV2 with TRBJ2-5; 7 bases are shared with TRBD1. Germline lookup yields CDR1 SNHLY and CDR2 FYNNEI. The trim removed 8 bases at V and 2 bases at J, leaving 5 bases unmatched. CDR3 size: 13 residues. CDR3 protein: CASRGQPQETQYF. CDR3 sequence (DNA): TGTGCCAGCCGGGGACAGCCGCAAGAGACCCAGTACTTC.

The chain links TRBV6-6 to TRBJ2-7; 9 bases fit TRBD1. The CDR3 has 15 residues. The V gene end was trimmed by 6 bases and the J gene end by 3 bases; junction bases not matched to a gene: 9. Germline V gene sequence: CDR1 MNHNY, CDR2 SVGAGI (reference sequence). CDR3 loop: CASRSGTGNFYEQYF. CDR3 coding DNA: TGTGCCAGCAGATCCGGGACAGGGAACTTCTACGAGCAGTACTTC.

The chain carries TRBV6-5 and TRBJ1-1; no firm D call. The CDR3 covers 13 residues. Per germline, CDR1 MNHEY and CDR2 SVGAGI. The V end lost 6 bases, the J end lost 1 base, and 9 bases lay between the germline ends. The CDR3 protein is CASSRVSNTEAFF. For the CDR3, the DNA is TGTGCCAGCAGCCGCGTCTCGAACACTGAAGCTTTCTTT.

This clone came up once. V is TRBV5-1 and J is TRBJ1-2; D remains ambiguous. Per germline, CDR1 SGHRS and CDR2 YFSETQ. Trimming took off 4 bases at V and 2 bases at J, with 12 bases between the two ends. CDR3 size: 14 residues. As DNA, the CDR3 is TGCGCCAGCAGCCCCTTGCGGATCAACTATGGCTACACCTTC. Its translation: CASSPLRINYGYTF.

The J gene is TRBJ1-6, the V gene TRBV14, with 9 bases identical to TRBD1. The CDR3 is 15 residues long. Germline V CDR1 and CDR2: SGHDN, FVKESK. V lost 0 bases to trimming and J lost 8 bases; unmatched junction nucleotides: 2. The CDR3 loop is CASSQDTGGDSPLHF. Here the CDR3 DNA reads TGTGCCAGCAGCCAAGACACAGGGGGCGATTCACCCCTCCACTTT. Looking up the rest from reference TRBV14 and TRBJ1-6 gives the full variable domain: EAGVTQFPSHSVIEKGQTVTLRCDPISGHDNLYWYRRVMGKEIKFLLHFVKESKQDESGMPNNRFLAERTGGTYSTLKVQPAELEDSGVYFCASSQDTGGDSPLHFGNGTRLTVT.

The chain has TRBV5-1 and TRBJ2-4; TRBD2 might be the D (5 bases). The CDR3 loop spans 17 amino acids. The V end was cut by 2 bases, the J end by 0 bases, with 15 bases between. Germline V gene sequence: CDR1 SGHRS, CDR2 YFSETQ. The CDR3 here is CASSFWSEGLAKNIQYF. As DNA, the CDR3 is TGCGCCAGCAGCTTTTGGTCCGAGGGCCTAGCCAAAAACATTCAGTACTTC. The whole variable domain, filled in from reference TRBV5-1 and TRBJ2-4, reads KAGVTQTPRYLIKTRGQQVTLSCSPISGHRSVSWYQQTPGQGLQFLFEYFSETQRNKGNFPGRFSGRQFSNSRSEMNVSTLELGDSALYLCASSFWSEGLAKNIQYFGAGTRLSVL.